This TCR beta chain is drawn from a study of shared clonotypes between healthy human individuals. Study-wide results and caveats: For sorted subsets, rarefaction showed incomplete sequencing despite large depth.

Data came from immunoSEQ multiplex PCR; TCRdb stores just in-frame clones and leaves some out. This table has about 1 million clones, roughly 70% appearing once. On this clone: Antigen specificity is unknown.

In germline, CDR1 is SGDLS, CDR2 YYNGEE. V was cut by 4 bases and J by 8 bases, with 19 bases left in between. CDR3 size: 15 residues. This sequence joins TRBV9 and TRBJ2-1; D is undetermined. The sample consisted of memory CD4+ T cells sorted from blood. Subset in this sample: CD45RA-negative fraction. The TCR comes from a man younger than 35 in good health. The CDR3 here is CASSLSSEMFDEQFF. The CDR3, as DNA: TGTGCCAGCAGCCTCAGTTCAGAGATGTTCGATGAGCAGTTCTTC.